Below, one T cell receptor beta chain is given with its context. What it binds is not known. The sample is drawn from a study of metastatic and nonmetastatic thyroid tumors. In the study overall: Malignant thyroid and benign thyroid patients provided blood and tumor or nodule tissue whose repertoires were compared.

Original data processing: Variation in CDR3 across clinicopathological groups served as the basis for constructing a distant-metastasis classifier in papillary thyroid cancer. TCRdb called clones again from the PCR reads with MiXCR. TCRdb's processing, not the authors' own work, is the source of the V and J calls. The table has some 46,000 clones, under 25% seen once. There were no patients who had received any treatment before thyroid surgery. Germline CDR1 MNHEY, CDR2 SMNVEV (reference sequence). The CDR3 is 15 residues long. Losses at the gene ends were 4 bases for V and 7 bases for J; bases not matched to a gene: 5. Whole-study findings and limits: The reported finding was significantly higher TCR beta diversity in malignant thyroid tumors relative to benign nodules, in blood and tumor.

The sequenced sample was blood. This TCR was recovered from a male donor with papillary thyroid cancer or a benign thyroid nodule (not recorded which). Some clones in this sample may be carry-over from other donors' samples. The genes are TRBV27 and TRBJ2-7; TRBD2 matches at 15 bases. CDR3 nucleotides: TGTGCCAGCAGTTGGACTAGCGGGAGGGCCGGGGAGCAGTACTTC. This gives the protein CASSWTSGRAGEQYF.